The T cell receptor beta chain described here comes from a study of lymphopenia after photon versus proton radiotherapy. Assay used: immunoSEQ multiplex PCR; TCRdb lists only in-frame clones, some missing. The repertoire includes about 70,000 clones, 85% to 95% of them detected once, and roughly 2.3% sits in the top ten. Trimming cost V 7 bases and J 8 bases; bases outside gene matches: 17. The CDR3 contains 17 residues. Germline CDR1 MDHEN, CDR2 SYDVKM. This material consisted of peripheral blood, taken from a patient treated with photon-based radiotherapy. The rearrangement uses TRBV28 and TRBJ2-1; 10 bases agree with TRBD2. The TCR sequence derives from a middle-aged woman with cholangiocarcinoma. The CDR3 coding sequence is TGTGCCAGCACACCGCAGGGACCAGCGGGAGGGCCGTATGAGCAGTTCTTC. Its protein product is CASTPQGPAGGPYEQFF.